Below are 20 T cell receptor beta chains sequenced from a single sample in a study of T cells in narcolepsy. Sequenced by immunoSEQ multiplex PCR; TCRdb stores in-frame clones only, minus some. The table has 30,000 to 40,000 clones, more than 75% seen once. The sequencing input was CD45RA- memory CD4+ T cells from PBMCs. The receptors were sampled from a human donor with narcolepsy.

This clone was seen once. The V call is TRBV4-1, the J call TRBJ2-1; D is uncertain. Trimming stripped 1 base from V and 4 bases from J, with 5 bases between. Per germline, CDR1 MGHRA and CDR2 YSYEKL. The CDR3 sequence is 13 residues long. This chain's CDR3 is CASSQAQYNEQFF. DNA of the CDR3: TGCGCCAGCAGCCAAGCTCAGTACAATGAGCAGTTCTTC.

This clone was picked up one time. The chain recombines TRBV5-6 with TRBJ2-6; the D is unclear. The germline V gene encodes CDR1 SGHDT and CDR2 YYEEEE. CDR3 length equals 17 residues. Trimming shortened V by 0 bases and J by 0 bases, and 10 bases separated the two germline ends. The CDR3 reads CASSLVRRPSGANVLTF. The CDR3 DNA reads TGTGCCAGCAGCTTGGTGCGACGGCCCTCTGGGGCCAACGTCCTGACTTTC.

The chain has TRBV6-4 and TRBJ1-1; 8 bases are shared with TRBD1. Trimming removed 6 bases from V and 8 bases from J; junction bases left unmatched: 11. CDR1 and CDR2 (germline): MRHNA, SNTAGT. This CDR3 has 14 amino acids. The CDR3, as DNA: TGTGCCAGCAGCGCCGGGACAGGATTTTCAGAAGCTTTCTTT. This codes for CASSAGTGFSEAFF.

This clone was seen once. The V call is TRBV29-1, the J call TRBJ2-7; no reliable D call. From germline, CDR1 is SQVTM and CDR2 ANQGSEA. Trimming removed 6 bases at V and 0 bases at J, with 21 bases between. The CDR3 extends over 16 amino acids. The CDR3 here is CSVTSGSATSSYEQYF. The DNA of the CDR3 is TGCAGCGTAACCTCCGGCTCTGCGACAAGCTCCTACGAGCAGTACTTC.

The gene calls are TRBV5-1 and TRBJ1-2, with a weak D call TRBD1 (5 bases). This CDR3 has 15 residues. The V end was cut by 4 bases, the J end by 0 bases, with 13 bases between. From germline, CDR1 is SGHRS and CDR2 YFSETQ. Written as DNA, the CDR3 is TGCGCCAGCAGCCTGAGGGGCCCCTCTAACTATGGCTACACCTTC. This encodes CASSLRGPSNYGYTF.

This chain connects TRBV6-1 to TRBJ1-5; maybe TRBD1 (6 bases). V was clipped by 5 bases and J by 3 bases, with 11 bases between them. Looked up from germline, CDR1 is MNHNS and CDR2 is SASEGT. This CDR3 contains 14 residues. The CDR3 bases are TGTGCCAGCAGTCTCCGGGACAACAATCAGCCCCAGCATTTT. It encodes CASSLRDNNQPQHF.

This clone was counted only a few times. The rearrangement links TRBV7-3 to TRBJ2-1, with 7 bases matching TRBD2. The CDR3 has 12 residues. With 1 base clipped from V and 11 bases from J, the junction kept 2 bases outside the gene matches. Germline values: CDR1 SGHTA, CDR2 FQGTGA. The CDR3 DNA follows: TGTGCCAGCAGCTTAATGGGAGGGAAGCAGTTCTTC. Translation: CASSLMGGKQFF.

This chain links TRBV6-5 with TRBJ1-5, with D maybe TRBD1 (6 bases). Germline CDR1 and CDR2: MNHEY and SVGAGI. There are 14 residues in the CDR3. V lost 2 bases and J 7 bases, leaving 12 bases between the germline ends. DNA for the CDR3: TGTGCCAGCAGTTACCGCCAGGGGCTACAGCCCCAGCATTTT. Protein product: CASSYRQGLQPQHF.

The chain combines TRBV19 with TRBJ2-7; possible D gene TRBD1, 6 bases. The CDR3 length is 11 residues. The germline V gene encodes CDR1 LNHDA and CDR2 SQIVND (reference sequence). V lost 3 bases and J 8 bases, leaving 8 bases between the germline ends. CDR3 in amino acids: CASSMTGQQYF. CDR3 coding DNA: TGTGCCAGTAGTATGACAGGCCAGCAGTACTTC.

V is TRBV9 and J is TRBJ1-1; a possible D gene is TRBD1 (5 bases). Per germline, CDR1 SGDLS and CDR2 YYNGEE. With 5 bases removed from V and 8 bases from J, the gap between germline ends came to 10 bases. The CDR3 spans 11 residues. Here the CDR3 DNA reads TGTGCCAGCAGTAGTGGGGACGAAGCTTTCTTT. It yields the protein CASSSGDEAFF. Drawing the rest from reference TRBV9 and TRBJ1-1, the complete variable domain is DSGVTQTPKHLITATGQRVTLRCSPRSGDLSVYWYQQSLDQGLQFLIQYYNGEERAKGNILERFSAQQFPDLHSELNLSSLELGDSALYFCASSSGDEAFFGQGTRLTVV.

V gene TRBV7-9 combines with J gene TRBJ2-3, with D maybe TRBD2 (6 bases). Trimming removed 6 bases at V and 1 base at J, with 8 bases between. This CDR3 comprises 13 residues. CDR1 SEHNR and CDR2 FQNEAQ come from the germline V gene (reference sequence). The CDR3 region has the DNA TGTGCCAGCAGGACTAGTCGCACAGATACGCAGTATTTT. It is translated as CASRTSRTDTQYF.

The V gene is TRBV11-2, the J gene TRBJ2-5; a possible D gene is TRBD1 (6 bases). TRBJ2-7 matches the DNA end more closely, so the J call is doubtful. CDR3 length: 16 residues. CDR1 SGHAT and CDR2 FQNNGV come from the germline V gene. The CDR3 region has the DNA TGTGCCAGCAGCTTAAGAGCAGACAGGCCCGTCCACGAGCAGTACTTC. This encodes CASSLRADRPVHEQYF.

This chain connects TRBV5-1 to TRBJ2-7; D is uncertain. This CDR3 region has 13 residues. CDR1 and CDR2 from the germline V gene are SGHRS and YFSETQ. Between the trimmed V and J ends, which lost 2 bases and 1 base, there was a span of 7 bases. CDR3 DNA sequence: TGCGCCAGCAGCTTCGACACTTCCTACGAGCAGTACTTC. This encodes CASSFDTSYEQYF.

The chain combines TRBV18 with TRBJ1-5; D remains ambiguous. With 0 bases removed from V and 9 bases from J, the gap between germline ends came to 9 bases. Germline CDR1 reads KGHSH; CDR2 reads LQKENI. The CDR3 consists of 13 residues. CDR3 coding DNA: TGTGCCAGCTCACCACCAGTTGGCGTGCCCCAGCATTTT. Translating it yields CASSPPVGVPQHF.

The rearrangement joins TRBV10-2 to TRBJ2-1; D not certain. Germline V lookup: CDR1 WSHSY, CDR2 SAAADI. This CDR3 has 12 residues. Deletions cut 2 bases from V and 6 bases from J, with 5 bases between. CDR3 coding DNA: TGCGCCAGCAGTGAGAGAATCAATGAGCAGTTCTTC. This encodes CASSERINEQFF.

J is TRBJ2-6 and V is TRBV19; the D is unclear. Germline V gives CDR1 LNHDA, CDR2 SQIVND (reference sequence). The CDR3 contains 16 residues. Trimming pared 1 base from V and 4 bases from J, leaving 11 bases between. CDR3: CASSIVAARGANVLTF. The CDR3 bases are TGTGCCAGTAGTATAGTCGCGGCCCGAGGGGCCAACGTCCTGACTTTC.

The gene calls are TRBV6-1 and TRBJ1-4, with D perhaps TRBD1 (6 bases). The CDR3 has 15 amino acids. Trimming shortened V by 2 bases and J by 8 bases, and 15 bases separated the two germline ends. Germline CDR1 and CDR2: MNHNS and SASEGT. The CDR3 DNA sequence: TGTGCCAGCAGTGAACTAGGGGGGCTGAAGGAAAAACTGTTTTTT. Protein: CASSELGGLKEKLFF.

The genes are TRBV5-1 and TRBJ1-1; D remains unclear. The V and J ends lost 1 base and 4 bases respectively, with 14 bases between them. The length of the CDR3 is 15 residues. Germline V gene data show CDR1 as SGHRS and CDR2 as YFSETQ. Here the CDR3 DNA reads TGCGCCAGCAGCTTGAAGGAAGGCAGACTCACTGAAGCTTTCTTT. Its translation is CASSLKEGRLTEAFF.

This clone was seen only a few times. This chain joins TRBV10-3 and TRBJ2-1, with TRBD2 matching over 14 bases. With 8 bases clipped from V and 6 bases from J, the junction kept 0 bases outside the gene matches. The germline CDR1 and CDR2 sequences are ENHRY and SYGVKD. The CDR3 has 13 amino acids. CDR3 sequence (DNA): TGTGCCATCGGGACTAGCGGGAGCAATGAGCAGTTCTTC. This translates into CAIGTSGSNEQFF.

V is TRBV28 and J is TRBJ1-3; maybe TRBD1 (5 bases). CDR3 length equals 14 residues. CDR1 and CDR2 (germline): MDHEN, SYDVKM. Trimming took off 4 bases at V and 4 bases at J, with 11 bases between the two ends. DNA for the CDR3: TGTGCCAGCAGTTCCCCGACAGCCGGAAACACCATATATTTT. Translating gives CASSSPTAGNTIYF.